A selection of T cell receptor beta chains follows, all from one sample in a study of blood T cell repertoires in COVID-19. The table came from immunoSEQ multiplex PCR; TCRdb's copy has only in-frame clones and leaves some out. The sample contains 250,000 or so clones, 82% of which appear only once. The material sequenced was peripheral blood. The receptors shown here come from a woman of 80 years or more with acute or convalescent COVID-19. Each CDR3 is given with its conserved first and last residue. A D gene is named only where the DNA matches it firmly. Where a row states a size, it is once, few, many or the class of an expanded clone; other rows omit it.

d_call,v_call,clone_size,j_call,cdr3_aa,cdr3_nt
TRBD1,TRBV6-5,NA,TRBJ2-5,CASSQQGEETQYF,TGTGCCAGCAGTCAACAGGGGGAGGAGACCCAGTACTTC
NA,TRBV19,NA,TRBJ1-2,CASTPHRRANYGYTF,TGTGCCAGTACCCCCCACCGAAGAGCTAACTATGGCTACACCTTC
TRBD1,TRBV5-4,NA,TRBJ2-1,CASSLGGLTGGNEQFF,TGTGCCAGCAGCTTGGGTGGGCTTACAGGGGGCAATGAGCAGTTCTTC
NA,TRBV18,NA,TRBJ2-7,CASSPPPGYEQYF,TGTGCCAGCTCACCACCCCCGGGGTACGAGCAGTACTTC
NA,TRBV5-4,NA,TRBJ1-6,CASSERAYNSPLHF,TGTGCCAGCAGCGAGAGAGCATATAATTCACCCCTCCACTTT
TRBD1,TRBV10-3,NA,TRBJ2-7,CAIRGQGAGEQYF,TGTGCCATCAGGGGACAGGGGGCGGGGGAGCAGTACTTC
NA,TRBV24-1,NA,TRBJ2-1,CATSGMAGSVAPNEQFF,TGTGCCACCAGTGGGATGGCGGGTTCGGTGGCCCCCAATGAGCAGTTCTTC
TRBD1,TRBV18,NA,TRBJ1-6,CASSPEQGNNSPLHF,TGTGCCAGCTCACCCGAACAGGGGAATAATTCACCCCTCCACTTT
TRBD2,TRBV19,NA,TRBJ2-1,CASNPGLVLAEQFF,TGTGCCAGTAATCCGGGACTAGTCCTCGCTGAGCAGTTCTTC
TRBD1,TRBV6-1,NA,TRBJ1-3,CATGVGNTIYF,TGTGCTACAGGGGTCGGAAACACCATATATTTT
NA,TRBV21-1,NA,TRBJ1-5,CAVRQAYSGSNQPQHF,TGTGCCGTACGACAGGCCTACTCGGGTAGCAATCAGCCCCAGCATTTT
TRBD1,TRBV6-5,NA,TRBJ2-7,CASSYSLQGAPHEQYF,TGTGCCAGCAGTTACTCTCTCCAGGGGGCCCCCCACGAGCAGTACTTC
NA,TRBV27,NA,TRBJ2-4,CASSPPAKNIQYF,TGTGCCAGCAGTCCCCCTGCCAAAAACATTCAGTACTTC
TRBD2,TRBV7-8,NA,TRBJ2-5,CASSFRGEETQYF,TGTGCCAGCAGCTTTCGGGGGGAAGAGACCCAGTACTTC
TRBD1,TRBV4-2,NA,TRBJ1-2,CASSTRDSVYGYTF,TGTGCCAGCAGCACACGGGACAGCGTCTATGGCTACACCTTC
TRBD2,TRBV7-9,NA,TRBJ2-3,CASSLVAGGGSLQYF,TGTGCCAGCAGCTTAGTTGCGGGGGGGGGATCCCTGCAGTATTTT
TRBD2,TRBV5-1,NA,TRBJ2-2,CASSLSGTSSTGELFF,TGCGCCAGCAGCTTGTCTGGGACTAGTTCCACCGGGGAGCTGTTTTTT
TRBD1,TRBV27,once,TRBJ1-2,CASSLRTGGQANYGYTF,TGTGCCAGCAGTCTCCGAACCGGCGGACAGGCAAACTATGGCTACACCTTC
TRBD2,TRBV5-5,few,TRBJ2-1,CASSFTFLAGVVDEQFF,TGTGCCAGCAGCTTCACCTTCCTAGCGGGAGTAGTAGATGAGCAGTTCTTC
NA,TRBV2,NA,TRBJ2-1,CASSERSSEQFF,TGTGCCAGCAGTGAAAGGAGTTCAGAGCAGTTCTTC
TRBD2,TRBV14,NA,TRBJ2-3,CASSMLAGSVDTQYF,TGTGCCAGCAGCATGTTAGCGGGTTCGGTGGATACGCAGTATTTT
TRBD2,TRBV5-1,many,TRBJ2-2,CASSSWTSGSGTGELFF,TGCGCCAGCAGCTCCTGGACTAGCGGGAGTGGCACCGGGGAGCTGTTTTTT
NA,TRBV7-3,NA,TRBJ2-2,CASTPGAGELFF,TGTGCCAGCACCCCCGGGGCCGGGGAGCTGTTTTTT
NA,TRBV6-1,NA,TRBJ1-5,CASSEGISQPQHF,TGTGCCAGCAGTGAAGGCATCAGTCAGCCCCAGCATTTT
TRBD2,TRBV7-2,NA,TRBJ2-7,CASSLEGLAGGFSSYEQYF,TGTGCCAGCAGCTTAGAGGGGCTAGCGGGAGGTTTCAGCTCCTACGAGCAGTACTTC
NA,TRBV28,NA,TRBJ2-7,CASSTASASSYEQYF,TGTGCCAGCAGTACCGCCAGTGCTAGCTCCTACGAGCAGTACTTC
NA,TRBV28,NA,TRBJ1-2,CASSPQGRYGYTF,TGTGCCAGCAGTCCTCAGGGTAGATATGGCTACACCTTC
TRBD2,TRBV30,once,TRBJ2-7,CAWSAENSGTGEQYF,TGTGCCTGGAGTGCGGAGAATAGCGGGACGGGAGAGCAGTACTTC